Presented here are 9 T cell receptor beta chains from one specimen sequenced in a study of cytomegalovirus exposure and HLA in healthy donors (dated by TCRdb to the late 2010s). The library came from the immunoSEQ multiplex PCR assay. The multiplex PCR relied on a mix of 60 forward primers for TCR Vbeta segments and 13 reverse primers for TCR Jbeta segments. TCRdb took over this immuneACCESS table, retaining in-frame rearrangements with V and J assigned. Such tables are incomplete; in checked studies, under half of the missing clones stem from an unresolved V gene, and the remainder is unexplained. The sample profile shows 200,000 to 300,000 clones; 84% of them were found once. The ten largest clones capture 1.5% to 2.5% of the sample. Specimen: PBMCs. The receptors were gathered from a middle-aged woman in good health and CMV-seropositive.

V usage is TRBV6-1 and J usage is TRBJ2-2, with D hard to call. Germline assignment: CDR1 MNHNS and CDR2 SASEGT. The CDR3 loop spans 11 amino acids. V shed 11 bases and J shed 0 bases, with 4 bases lying between them. The CDR3 sequence: CASSNTGELFF. The CDR3 bases are TGTGCCTCTTCGAACACCGGGGAGCTGTTTTTT.

The rearrangement links TRBV5-1 to TRBJ2-3; 12 nucleotides match TRBD2. CDR3 size: 18 residues. Trimming removed 3 bases from V and 4 bases from J; junction bases left unmatched: 12. Looked up from germline, CDR1 is SGHRS and CDR2 is YFSETQ. In DNA form, the CDR3 reads TGCGCCAGCAGCTCCGGGACTAGCGGGTTTGCGAACGCAGATACGCAGTATTTT. This gives the protein CASSSGTSGFANADTQYF. The full variable domain, its missing parts supplied by reference TRBV5-1 and TRBJ2-3, is KAGVTQTPRYLIKTRGQQVTLSCSPISGHRSVSWYQQTPGQGLQFLFEYFSETQRNKGNFPGRFSGRQFSNSRSEMNVSTLELGDSALYLCASSSGTSGFANADTQYFGPGTRLTVL.

This chain connects TRBV7-2 to TRBJ2-5, with TRBD2 as a possible D gene (6 bases). Near its end, the DNA agrees better with TRBJ2-7, so the J call may be wrong. Germline lookup yields CDR1 SGHTA and CDR2 FQGNSA. This CDR3 is 14 amino acids long. CDR3 nucleotides: TGTGCCAGCAGCTTAACGGGCGGGACCTACGAGCAGTACTTC. Amino acid sequence: CASSLTGGTYEQYF.

In regard to this clone: A read error may account for a junction end that differs from germline. The chain has TRBV19 and TRBJ2-6, with D perhaps TRBD1 (5 bases). Germline V gene sequence: CDR1 LNHDA, CDR2 SQIVND (reference sequence). The CDR3 contains 14 residues. CDR3 DNA: TGTGCCAGTAGTACGAGCTCTGGGGCCAACGGCCTGACTTTC. Protein sequence: CASSTSSGANGLTF.

V is TRBV6-1 and J is TRBJ2-2; D perhaps matches TRBD1 (5 bases). The CDR3 contains 16 residues. The V gene's germline CDR1 is MNHNS and CDR2 SASEGT. The ends were cut back, 3 bases at V and 5 bases at J, with 16 bases in the middle. The DNA of the CDR3 is TGTGCCAGCAGTGACGCGCAGGGCGGAAGGACCGGGGAGCTGTTTTTT. Translated: CASSDAQGGRTGELFF.

The CDR3 loop reads CASSLAGAGYEQYF. The CDR3 DNA follows: TGTGCCAGCAGCTTAGCGGGGGCGGGTTACGAGCAGTACTTC. The chain uses TRBV7-9 and TRBJ2-7; D may be TRBD1 (6 bases). The germline V gene has CDR1 SEHNR and CDR2 FQNEAQ (reference sequence). This CDR3 spans 14 amino acids. The V and J ends lost 0 bases and 4 bases respectively, with 10 bases between them.

The J gene is TRBJ1-5, the V gene TRBV7-8, with TRBD1 as a possible D gene (5 bases). Trimming cost V 1 base and J 0 bases, with 13 bases left between them. CDR1 SGHVS and CDR2 FQNEAQ come from the germline V gene. The CDR3 is made up of 17 amino acids. The CDR3 sequence: CASSLVEGPSSNQPQHF. The CDR3 nucleotides are TGTGCCAGCAGCTTAGTGGAGGGACCTTCTAGCAATCAGCCCCAGCATTTT.

V and J are TRBV4-2 and TRBJ2-7, with no clear D. The ends were cut back, 1 base at V and 1 base at J, with 8 bases in the middle. Germline assignment: CDR1 LGHNA and CDR2 YNFKEQ. The CDR3 contains 14 residues. The CDR3 nucleotides are TGTGCCAGCAGCCAAGGTCCGGGTTCCTACGAGCAGTACTTC. Translation gives CASSQGPGSYEQYF.

This clone has only one observation. The rearrangement links TRBV28 to TRBJ1-1, with 7 positions matching TRBD1. The germline V gene has CDR1 MDHEN and CDR2 SYDVKM. The J segment lost 8 bases and the V segment lost 6 bases, leaving 6 bases of the junction unmatched. This CDR3 is built from 12 residues. CDR3 sequence reads: CASSVKGQEAFF. The DNA for the CDR3 is TGTGCCAGCAGCGTGAAGGGACAGGAAGCTTTCTTT.